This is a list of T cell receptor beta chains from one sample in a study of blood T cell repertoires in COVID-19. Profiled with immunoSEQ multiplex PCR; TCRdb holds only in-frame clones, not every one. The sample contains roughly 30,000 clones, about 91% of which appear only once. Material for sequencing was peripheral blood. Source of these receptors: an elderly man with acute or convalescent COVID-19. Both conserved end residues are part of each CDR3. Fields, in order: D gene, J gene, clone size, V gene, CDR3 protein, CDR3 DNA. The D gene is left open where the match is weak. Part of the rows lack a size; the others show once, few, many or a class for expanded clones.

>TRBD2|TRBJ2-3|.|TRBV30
CAWSRYSGSMADTQYF
TGTGCCTGGAGTCGTTATAGCGGGAGCATGGCAGATACGCAGTATTTT
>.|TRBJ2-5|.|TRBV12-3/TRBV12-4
CASSYYQETQYF
TGTGCCAGCAGTTACTATCAAGAGACCCAGTACTTC
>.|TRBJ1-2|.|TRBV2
CASRAEDYGYTF
TGTGCCAGCAGGGCGGAGGACTATGGCTACACCTTC
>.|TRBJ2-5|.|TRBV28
CASSLGGSYQETQYF
TGTGCCAGCAGTTTGGGAGGATCGTACCAAGAGACCCAGTACTTC
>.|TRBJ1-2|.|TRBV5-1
CASSPDRSYGYTF
TGCGCCAGCAGCCCCGACAGGAGCTATGGCTACACCTTC
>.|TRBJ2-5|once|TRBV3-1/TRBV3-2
CASSRSTQETQYF
TGTGCCAGCAGCCGGAGCACCCAAGAGACCCAGTACTTC
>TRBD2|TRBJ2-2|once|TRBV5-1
CASSHTKLLASSGELFF
TGCGCCAGCAGCCACACTAAACTACTAGCGTCTTCCGGGGAGCTGTTTTTT
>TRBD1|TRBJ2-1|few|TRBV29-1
CSVQRTGGGNEQFF
TGCAGCGTCCAAAGGACAGGGGGTGGCAATGAGCAGTTCTTC
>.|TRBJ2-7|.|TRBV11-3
CASSLEAEAYEQYF
TGTGCCAGCAGCTTAGAGGCGGAGGCGTACGAGCAGTACTTC
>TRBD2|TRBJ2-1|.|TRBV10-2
CASNSRGLAGVSSYNEQFF
TGCGCCAGCAATTCTAGGGGACTAGCGGGTGTTAGCTCCTACAATGAGCAGTTCTTC
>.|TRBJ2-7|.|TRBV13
CASSLWRRTYEQYF
TGTGCCAGCAGCTTATGGCGCAGGACCTACGAGCAGTACTTC
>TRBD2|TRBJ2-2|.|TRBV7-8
CASSPLAGGGTGELFF
TGTGCCAGCAGCCCTCTAGCGGGAGGGGGCACCGGGGAGCTGTTTTTT
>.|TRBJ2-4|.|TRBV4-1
CASSQEGLVGSPKNIQYF
TGCGCCAGCAGCCAAGAAGGCCTGGTGGGGAGCCCCAAAAACATTCAGTACTTC
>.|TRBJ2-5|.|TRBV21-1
CASTSGGSLEETQYF
TGTGCCAGCACCAGCGGCGGGAGTCTCGAAGAGACCCAGTACTTC
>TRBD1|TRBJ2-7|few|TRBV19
CASSTGGSYEQYF
TGTGCCAGTAGTACAGGGGGCTCCTACGAGCAGTACTTC
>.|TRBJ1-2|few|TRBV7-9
CASAPGGVLDGYTF
TGTGCCAGCGCTCCCGGGGGGGTTCTGGATGGCTACACCTTC
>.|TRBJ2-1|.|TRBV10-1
CASSESGPGNEQFF
TGCGCCAGCAGTGAGTCGGGTCCCGGGAATGAGCAGTTCTTC
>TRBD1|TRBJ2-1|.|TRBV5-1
CASSPLGQGYNEQFF
TGCGCCAGCAGCCCACTGGGACAGGGGTACAATGAGCAGTTCTTC
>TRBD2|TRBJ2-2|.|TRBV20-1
CSASQASGGTGELFF
TGCAGTGCTAGTCAAGCTAGCGGGGGTACCGGGGAGCTGTTTTTT
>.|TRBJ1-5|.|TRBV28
CASSFSSRSNQPQHF
TGTGCCAGCAGTTTTTCGAGCCGTAGCAATCAGCCCCAGCATTTT
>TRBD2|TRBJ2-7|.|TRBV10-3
CASRGGLAGQWQYF
TGTGCCTCCCGAGGCGGACTAGCGGGACAGTGGCAGTACTTC
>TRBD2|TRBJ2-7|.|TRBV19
CASTRSGRDYEQYF
TGTGCCAGTACGCGGAGCGGGAGAGACTACGAGCAGTACTTC
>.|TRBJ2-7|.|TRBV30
CAWSVTSSGEQYF
TGTGCCTGGAGTGTGACTTCCTCGGGCGAGCAGTACTTC
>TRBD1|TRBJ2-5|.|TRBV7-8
CASSDGQGRWETQYF
TGTGCCAGCAGCGATGGACAGGGACGGTGGGAGACCCAGTACTTC
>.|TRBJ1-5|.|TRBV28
CASSSSGPFRPQHF
TGTGCCAGCAGTTCATCAGGGCCGTTTAGGCCCCAGCATTTT
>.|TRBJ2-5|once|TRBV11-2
CASSLTKPSQETQYF
TGTGCCAGCAGCTTAACAAAACCCTCCCAAGAGACCCAGTACTTC
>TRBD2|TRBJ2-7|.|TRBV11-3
CASSSRTSGRYEQYF
TGTGCCAGCAGCTCCCGGACTAGCGGAAGATACGAGCAGTACTTC
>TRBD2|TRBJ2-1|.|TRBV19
CASSPGTSGNNEQFF
TGTGCCAGTAGTCCCGGGACTAGCGGAAACAATGAGCAGTTCTTC
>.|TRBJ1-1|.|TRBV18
CASSAVLLGQLVNTEAFF
TGTGCCAGCTCAGCAGTATTACTGGGCCAGCTGGTAAACACTGAAGCTTTCTTT
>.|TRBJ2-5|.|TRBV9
CASSLGGQETQYF
TGTGCCAGCAGCCTCGGGGGGCAGGAGACCCAGTACTTC
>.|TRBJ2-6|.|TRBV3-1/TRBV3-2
CASSQVSSGANVLTF
TGTGCCAGCAGCCAAGTCAGCTCTGGGGCCAACGTCCTGACTTTC
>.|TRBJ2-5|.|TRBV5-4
CASSQRVGGLEETQYF
TGTGCCAGCAGCCAGCGGGTGGGGGGACTCGAAGAGACCCAGTACTTC
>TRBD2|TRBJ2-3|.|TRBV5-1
CASSLVLAASTDTQYF
TGCGCCAGCAGCTTGGTACTAGCGGCTAGCACAGATACGCAGTATTTT
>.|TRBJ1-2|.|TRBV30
CALKTTANYGYTF
TGTGCCTTGAAAACGACAGCGAACTATGGCTACACCTTC
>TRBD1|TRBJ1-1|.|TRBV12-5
CASGLVQGAYTEAFF
TGTGCTAGTGGTTTGGTACAGGGGGCCTACACTGAAGCTTTCTTT
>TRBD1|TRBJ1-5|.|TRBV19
CASTQTGLSGNQPQHF
TGTGCCAGTACCCAGACAGGGCTTTCGGGCAATCAGCCCCAGCATTTT
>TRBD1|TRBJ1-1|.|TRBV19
CASSIGSGTANTEAFF
TGTGCCAGTAGTATCGGTTCGGGGACAGCGAACACTGAAGCTTTCTTT
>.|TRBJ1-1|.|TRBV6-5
CASSYEAGRTEAFF
TGTGCCAGCAGTTACGAGGCAGGGCGGACTGAAGCTTTCTTT
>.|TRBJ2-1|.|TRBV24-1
CATSDPGTVSNEQFF
TGTGCCACCAGTGACCCCGGGACTGTTTCCAATGAGCAGTTCTTC
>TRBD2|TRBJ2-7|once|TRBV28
CASRSPASGNIDEQYF
TGTGCCAGCAGATCCCCGGCTAGCGGGAATATTGACGAGCAGTACTTC
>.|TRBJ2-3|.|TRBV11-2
CASSTRALTDTQYF
TGTGCCAGCAGCACGAGGGCCCTCACAGATACGCAGTATTTT
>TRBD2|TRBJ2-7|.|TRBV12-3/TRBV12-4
CASSFRTRWEQYF
TGTGCCAGCAGTTTTAGGACTAGATGGGAGCAGTACTTC
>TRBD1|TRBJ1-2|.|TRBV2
CASSLQGAAPNPYGYTF
TGTGCCAGCAGTCTACAGGGGGCCGCCCCAAATCCTTATGGCTACACCTTC